This T cell receptor (beta chain) was documented in a study of blood T cell repertoires in COVID-19. Across the study: The United States, Italy and Spain supplied acute and convalescent COVID-19 samples.

Individuals aged roughly 18 to 95 years were recruited from about two dozen US areas. Assignment of participants to cohorts was predicated upon participant-reported clinical history. CDR3 size: 18 residues. With V trimmed by 5 bases and J by 2 bases, 6 bases remained unmatched. Germline V gene sequence: CDR1 ENHRY, CDR2 SYGVKD. Per the original methods: The assay estimated nucleated cells by amplifying reference gene primers. The protocol was immunoSEQ multiplex PCR, while the TCRdb copy is restricted to in-frame clones and leaves out a portion. V and J calls and clone size are given by that table; D and trimming were obtained from the DNA. The table shows under 200,000 clones, with almost 85% occurring only once.

Sequencing input: PBMCs or T cells enriched from blood (not recorded which). This chain connects TRBV10-3 to TRBJ2-1, with 16 bases lining up with TRBD2. The clonotype was recovered from a man aged 45-65 years who had recovered from COVID-19. The CDR3, as DNA: TGTGCCATCAGTCTGGGGACTAGCGGGAGGGCCCCCTACAATGAGCAGTTCTTC. Translated, it gives CAISLGTSGRAPYNEQFF.